The T cell receptor beta chain under discussion was sequenced for a study of beta chain features in type 1 diabetes. Study-wide points: Among all four CD4+ subsets, Type 1 diabetes patients had TCRB CDR3s that were moderately but significantly shorter.

The sequenced template was cDNA made from the entire isolated RNA. Profiled with immunoSEQ multiplex PCR; TCRdb holds only in-frame clones, not every one. This sample yields 300,000 to 450,000 clones, of which 10% to 15% are seen a single time; about 0.01% belongs to the top ten. Germline-derived CDR1 and CDR2 are MGHDK and SYGVNS. This CDR3 has 17 residues. The J segment lost 6 bases and the V segment lost 6 bases, leaving 14 bases of the junction unmatched. This clone was recorded a few times. What it binds is not known. Sequenced material: naive CD4+ T cells from blood. This TCR came from a woman aged 18-29 years with type 1 diabetes. The chain joins TRBV25-1 to TRBJ1-1; 12 nucleotides agree with TRBD1. For the CDR3, the DNA is TGTGCCAGCAGCCACAACCTATTAGGGACAGGGGGCTCTGAAGCTTTCTTT. Protein sequence: CASSHNLLGTGGSEAFF. Supplemented by reference TRBV25-1 and TRBJ1-1, the full variable domain reads EADIYQTPRYLVIGTGKKITLECSQTMGHDKMYWYQQDPGMELHLIHYSYGVNSTEKGDLSSESTVSRIRTEHFPLTLESARPSHTSQYLCASSHNLLGTGGSEAFFGQGTRLTVV.